This TCR beta chain was captured in a study of Ad26.COV2.S vaccination and SARS-CoV-2 variants. Whole-study context: The trial was COV1001 and the donor's arm was Ad26.COV2.S. Overall study findings and caveats: Using TCR breadth and depth analyses may have led to underestimated total T cell responses.

Measured with immunoSEQ multiplex PCR; TCRdb has only the in-frame clones, and not every one. The sample lists 300,000 to 400,000 clones, around 83% seen once, with roughly 3.3% in the top ten. Comment on this clone: Its target is unknown.

Treatment indicated: approximately 18 received Ad26.COV2.S at low or high dose, single or two shots; roughly five received placebo; per-sample allocation not given. It was on day 63 after the first vaccine or placebo injection that samples were taken. This receptor was identified in a person between 18 and 60 years old who received the Ad26.COV2.S COVID-19 vaccine or a placebo. The starting material was peripheral blood, obtained in a trial of Ad26.COV2.S vaccine versus placebo.

The CDR3, as DNA: TGCGCCAGCAGCCTAGACACGTTCAAGGGGGGAGAGACCCAGTACTTC. Its translation is CASSLDTFKGGETQYF. This chain joins TRBV5-1 and TRBJ2-5; D is perhaps TRBD1 or TRBD2 (6 bases each). The V gene lost 4 bases and the J gene lost 4 bases, with 20 bases spanning the gap. Per germline, CDR1 SGHRS and CDR2 YFSETQ. The CDR3 totals 16 residues.